Listed here are 14 T cell receptor beta chains from one sample, sequenced in a study of early T cells in non-severe SARS-CoV-2 infection. TCRdb processed the 5' RACE reads anew with MiXCR; each CDR3 protein has one entry. The sample contains about 69,000 distinct CDR3 sequences, roughly 10% of which appear only once. Sequenced material: whole blood. Source of these receptors: an adult who was a healthcare worker with PCR-confirmed SARS-CoV-2 infection or an uninfected control (not recorded which).

This clonotype was observed at least ten times. J is TRBJ1-5 and V is TRBV7-9; 9 nucleotides match TRBD1. The germline V gene has CDR1 SEHNR and CDR2 FQNEAQ (reference sequence). The CDR3 length is 17 residues. V lost 0 bases to trimming and J lost 4 bases; unmatched junction nucleotides: 7. The chain's CDR3 is CASSLASGQGTNQPQHF. The CDR3 nucleotides are TGTGCCAGCAGCTTAGCGTCCGGACAGGGGACAAATCAGCCCCAGCATTTT.

This clonotype has at least ten counts. The chain carries TRBV25-1 and TRBJ1-1, with D perhaps matching TRBD1 (5 bases). Trimming removed 4 bases at V and 0 bases at J, with 12 bases between. The CDR3 extends over 15 amino acids. CDR1 MGHDK and CDR2 SYGVNS come from the germline V gene. The CDR3 spells CASSATTAMNTEAFF. CDR3 sequence (DNA): TGTGCCAGCAGTGCTACGACAGCCATGAACACTGAAGCTTTCTTT.

This clonotype was detected ten times or more. This rearrangement joins TRBV7-2 to TRBJ2-5; 15 nucleotides match TRBD2. Germline V gene lookup returns CDR1 SGHTA and CDR2 FQGNSA. The CDR3 has 20 amino acids. V dropped 1 base and J dropped 1; count of bases not matched to a gene: 10. In nucleotides, the CDR3 is TGTGCCAGCAGCTTAGTGGGGACTAGCGGGAGGAAGACCGGCCAAGAGACCCAGTACTTC. This sequence encodes CASSLVGTSGRKTGQETQYF.

This clonotype has ten or more counts. The V gene is TRBV20-1, the J gene TRBJ1-5; D is ambiguous. The CDR3 spans 13 residues. V lost 4 bases to trimming and J lost 1 base, with 8 bases between them. Germline CDR1 is DFQATT and CDR2 is SNEGSKA (reference sequence). CDR3 sequence reads: CSANGKSNQPQHF. Written as DNA, the CDR3 is TGCAGTGCTAATGGGAAAAGCAATCAGCCCCAGCATTTT.

This clonotype occurred many times. DNA for the CDR3: TGTGCCAGCAGCTCCGGGACAGGGATGGACACCATATATTTT. It codes for CASSSGTGMDTIYF. V is TRBV7-9 and J is TRBJ1-3; 9 bases are shared with TRBD1. This CDR3 has 14 amino acids. From germline, CDR1 is SEHNR and CDR2 FQNEAQ (reference sequence). With V trimmed by 4 bases and J by 8 bases, 6 bases remained unmatched.

This clonotype was detected ten times or more. The chain uses TRBV5-1 and TRBJ2-1, with a tentative D call TRBD2 (5 bases). The CDR3 totals 12 residues. The V end lost 4 bases, the J end lost 9 bases, and 11 bases lay between the germline ends. Germline-derived CDR1 and CDR2 are SGHRS and YFSETQ. CDR3: CASSVLGSEQFF. The CDR3 bases are TGCGCCAGCAGCGTACTAGGTAGTGAGCAGTTCTTC.

This clonotype occurred a few times. This rearrangement joins TRBV10-3 to TRBJ2-1; 8 positions agree with TRBD2. The CDR3 length is 14 residues. The V gene's germline CDR1 is ENHRY and CDR2 SYGVKD. V shed 3 bases, J shed 7 bases, and the junction held 5 bases outside the gene matches. The CDR3: CAISDGTRGNEQFF. The CDR3 DNA sequence: TGTGCCATCAGTGACGGGACTAGAGGGAATGAGCAGTTCTTC.

The sample holds a few counts of this clonotype. At one of its ends the junction is not consistent with the germline gene, which may arise from a read error. The chain is built from TRBV29-1 and TRBJ1-1, with a tentative D call TRBD1 (5 bases). This CDR3 comprises 11 residues. Germline lookup yields CDR1 SQVTM and CDR2 ANQGSEA. This CDR3 is CSVRWGTEVFF. In DNA form, the CDR3 reads TGCAGCGTTCGCTGGGGGACTGAAGTTTTCTTT.

This chain links TRBV3-1 with TRBJ1-4; D gene unclear. Deletions cut 1 base from V and 7 bases from J, with 1 base between. Germline values: CDR1 LGHDT, CDR2 YNNKEL (reference sequence). The CDR3 runs 11 residues. CDR3 protein: CASSQGEKLFF. The CDR3 DNA is TGTGCCAGCAGCCAAGGTGAAAAACTGTTTTTT.

This clonotype was seen a handful of times. The chain carries TRBV9 and TRBJ2-7; 9 bases are a match to TRBD2. This CDR3 comprises 15 residues. V was pared by 4 bases and J by 2 bases, with 7 bases of the junction left unmatched. The germline V gene encodes CDR1 SGDLS and CDR2 YYNGEE. The CDR3 DNA reads TGTGCCAGCAGCCCAACCCCTAGCGGGGCCTACGAGCAGTACTTC. As protein: CASSPTPSGAYEQYF.

This clonotype was seen a handful of times. The chain links TRBV6-5 to TRBJ1-1; D remains ambiguous. Between the trimmed V and J ends, which lost 0 bases and 5 bases, there was a span of 10 bases. The CDR3 spans 14 residues. In germline, CDR1 is MNHEY, CDR2 SVGAGI. CDR3 bases: TGTGCCAGCAGTTACTCATCGGGGATAACTGAAGCTTTCTTT. Encoded protein: CASSYSSGITEAFF.

This rearrangement joins TRBV5-5 to TRBJ1-2; tentatively, D is TRBD1 (5 bases). The germline V and J ends were trimmed by 0 bases and 3 bases, with 6 bases remaining between them. This CDR3 has 13 amino acids. Germline CDR1 SGHKS, CDR2 YYEKEE (reference sequence). The CDR3 sequence: CASSLETDYGYTF. In DNA, the CDR3 is TGTGCCAGCAGCTTGGAGACAGACTATGGCTACACCTTC.

In its sample, this clonotype was seen many times. The J gene is TRBJ2-7, the V gene TRBV28; a weak D match, TRBD1 (6 bases). Trimming stripped 5 bases from V and 2 bases from J, with 22 bases between. CDR1 MDHEN and CDR2 SYDVKM come from the germline V gene. The CDR3 covers 17 residues. CDR3 in DNA: TGTGCCAGCAGTACCCTTCGTTTACAGGGAAACCCCTACGAGCAGTACTTC. Translating it yields CASSTLRLQGNPYEQYF.

The chain links TRBV6-5 to TRBJ2-7; 10 bases align to TRBD1. Germline CDR1 reads MNHEY; CDR2 reads SVGAGI. Trimming removed 4 bases from V and 8 bases from J; junction bases left unmatched: 8. This CDR3 contains 14 residues. The CDR3 DNA sequence: TGTGCCAGCAGTTTTCCCGGGACAGGGGCAAAGCAGTACTTC. This encodes CASSFPGTGAKQYF.